A single TCR beta chain is shown here with its context. Profiled with immunoSEQ multiplex PCR; TCRdb holds only in-frame clones, not every one. The sample includes 110,000 to 150,000 clones, over 75% of them seen just once. This specimen comes from a study of blood T cell repertoires in COVID-19. Study-level background: Sample material is recorded as cDNA or gDNA derived from T cells, B-cell-depleted T cells, or PBMCs.

There are 14 residues in the CDR3. V dropped 1 base and J dropped 1 base, with 6 bases sitting between them. Germline-derived CDR1 and CDR2 are SGHAT and FQNNGV. This chain connects TRBV11-2 to TRBJ2-3, with a possible D match to TRBD1 (6 bases). This receptor was taken from a man between 65 and 79 years old with acute or convalescent COVID-19. The material sequenced was peripheral blood. The CDR3 spells CASSLGGRTDTQYF. CDR3 nucleotide sequence: TGTGCCAGCAGCTTAGGGGGGCGCACAGATACGCAGTATTTT.